The 23 T cell receptor beta chains reported below all come from one sample, sequenced in a study of blood T cell repertoires in COVID-19. TCRdb's copy holds only in-frame clones and misses some; the assay was immunoSEQ multiplex PCR. Here the sample spans about 120,000 clones, around nine tenths being singletons. Sequenced input: peripheral blood. The receptor set was obtained from a middle-aged man with acute or convalescent COVID-19.

CDR3 sequence reads: CASSWRGNEQFF. The CDR3 bases are TGTGCCAGCAGCTGGCGGGGGAATGAGCAGTTCTTC. The chain joins TRBV6-2 or TRBV6-3 to TRBJ2-1; 7 nucleotides align to TRBD2. The CDR3 is made up of 12 amino acids. Losses at the gene ends were 6 bases for V and 7 bases for J; bases not matched to a gene: 3. Germline V gene data show CDR1 as MNHEY and CDR2 as SVGEGT.

Ten or more counts support this clone. The genes are TRBV2 and TRBJ2-1, with a tentative D call TRBD2 (6 bases). V was shortened by 4 bases and J by 6 bases, with 7 bases between the two germline ends. CDR1 and CDR2 from the germline V gene are SNHLY and FYNNEI. The CDR3 is 12 amino acids. CDR3 amino acids: CASSGDFNEQFF. The CDR3 DNA reads TGTGCCAGCAGTGGGGACTTCAATGAGCAGTTCTTC.

This sequence joins TRBV6-5 and TRBJ2-1; D is possibly TRBD1 (7 bases). CDR1 is MNHEY and CDR2 is SVGAGI in the germline V gene. Trimming stripped 6 bases from V and 8 bases from J, with 17 bases between. The CDR3 is 14 amino acids. For the CDR3, the DNA is TGTGCCAGCAGCCTGGGGGGACAGACGCATGAGCAGTTCTTC. Amino acid sequence: CASSLGGQTHEQFF.

The CDR3 loop is CSVESPGDTGELFF. The CDR3 DNA reads TGCAGCGTTGAATCCCCGGGAGACACCGGGGAGCTGTTTTTT. The gene calls are TRBV29-1 and TRBJ2-2, with D possibly matching TRBD2 (6 bases). The CDR3 loop spans 14 amino acids. Trimming shortened V by 2 bases and J by 3 bases, and 10 bases separated the two germline ends. Germline V gene sequence: CDR1 SQVTM, CDR2 ANQGSEA.

This chain joins TRBV7-3 and TRBJ1-1; TRBD1 might be the D (6 bases). The V and J ends lost 4 bases and 8 bases respectively, with 14 bases between them. Germline V lookup: CDR1 SGHTA, CDR2 FQGTGA. There are 13 residues in the CDR3. The CDR3 protein is CASSYADGTEAFF. CDR3 coding DNA: TGTGCCAGCAGCTACGCCGACGGGACAGAAGCTTTCTTT.

This clone was seen a handful of times. The chain links TRBV7-8 to TRBJ2-3; 7 bases are a match to TRBD2. The CDR3 length is 15 residues. Germline CDR1 reads SGHVS; CDR2 reads FQNEAQ. V lost 1 base, J lost 1 base, and 2 bases stayed unmatched. CDR3 in amino acids: CASSLVGGGTDTQYF. The CDR3 region has the DNA TGTGCCAGCAGCTTAGTGGGGGGGGGCACAGATACGCAGTATTTT.

This sequence joins TRBV20-1 and TRBJ2-1; D remains unclear. Per the germline V gene, CDR1 is DFQATT and CDR2 is SNEGSKA (reference sequence). V was cut by 3 bases and J by 8 bases, with 11 bases left in between. This CDR3 region has 12 residues. The CDR3 here is CSASRSRDEQFF. CDR3 in DNA: TGCAGTGCTAGTCGGAGCCGCGATGAGCAGTTCTTC.

This chain uses TRBV5-4 with TRBJ1-2; 8 bases are shared with TRBD1. CDR3 size: 14 residues. Germline V lookup: CDR1 SGHNT, CDR2 YYREEE (reference sequence). The ends lost 2 bases at V and 6 bases at J; junction bases unmatched: 6. DNA of the CDR3: TGTGCCAGCAGCTTCGGCTCAGGGGGCAATGGCTACACCTTC. Its translation: CASSFGSGGNGYTF.

The chain links TRBV7-9 to TRBJ1-1; 8 nucleotides line up with TRBD1. With V trimmed by 1 base and J by 5 bases, 12 bases remained unmatched. The germline gives CDR1 SEHNR, CDR2 FQNEAQ (reference sequence). The CDR3 spans 17 residues. The CDR3 sequence: CASSLVPDNRGRTEAFF. The CDR3, as DNA: TGTGCCAGCAGCTTAGTCCCCGACAACAGGGGGAGAACTGAAGCTTTCTTT. Looking up the rest from reference TRBV7-9 and TRBJ1-1 gives the full variable domain: DTGVSQNPRHKITKRGQNVTFRCDPISEHNRLYWYRQTLGQGPEFLTYFQNEAQLEKSRLLSDRFSAERPKGSFSTLEIQRTEQGDSAMYLCASSLVPDNRGRTEAFFGQGTRLTVV.

The rearrangement links TRBV18 to TRBJ1-3; no definite D call. V was pared by 6 bases and J by 0 bases, with 12 bases between. The germline gives CDR1 KGHSH, CDR2 LQKENI. The CDR3 covers 15 residues. The CDR3 reads CASSIQRSSGNTIYF. CDR3 DNA sequence: TGTGCCAGCTCGATACAGAGAAGCTCTGGAAACACCATATATTTT.

The chain carries TRBV30 and TRBJ2-3, with 10 nucleotides matching TRBD2. The CDR3 runs to 12 residues. Germline V gives CDR1 GTSNPN, CDR2 SVGIG (reference sequence). The CDR3 protein is CARAGGGDTQYF. The CDR3 DNA reads TGTGCACGAGCGGGAGGGGGAGATACGCAGTATTTT.

This clone was seen a handful of times. This sequence joins TRBV6-4 and TRBJ2-1, with D perhaps matching TRBD1 (5 bases). The V end was cut by 5 bases, the J end by 3 bases, with 11 bases between. CDR3 length: 14 amino acids. Germline assignment: CDR1 MRHNA and CDR2 SNTAGT. CDR3 bases: TGTGCCAGCAGTTTAACCGACAGCTACAATGAGCAGTTCTTC. This codes for CASSLTDSYNEQFF.

This clone has a single count. The genes are TRBV5-6 and TRBJ2-3; D gene uncertain. Looked up from germline, CDR1 is SGHDT and CDR2 is YYEEEE. CDR3 length equals 13 residues. V gave up 0 bases and J gave up 7 bases, with 9 bases separating them. The CDR3 DNA reads as TGTGCCAGCAGCTTGGCCCCCCCAAATACGCAGTATTTT. Its translation: CASSLAPPNTQYF.

V gene TRBV25-1 combines with J gene TRBJ1-2; 7 nucleotides line up with TRBD1. J lost 8 bases, V lost 3 bases, and 15 bases had no gene match. This CDR3 is built from 16 residues. The germline CDR1 and CDR2 sequences are MGHDK and SYGVNS. The chain's CDR3 is CASSEKGADRVAGYTF. Here the CDR3 DNA reads TGTGCCAGCAGTGAGAAGGGGGCGGATAGGGTCGCCGGCTACACCTTC.

The chain couples TRBV6-4 to TRBJ1-6; D not resolved. The CDR3 loop spans 14 amino acids. Germline V gives CDR1 MRHNA, CDR2 SNTAGT. Trimming stripped 5 bases from V and 8 bases from J, with 13 bases between. Written as DNA, the CDR3 is TGTGCCAGCAGTCTCGTCCCGAGTGATTCACCCCTCCACTTT. Translation: CASSLVPSDSPLHF.

The rearrangement links TRBV19 to TRBJ2-7; 10 positions agree with TRBD2. The CDR3 sequence is 15 residues long. V shed 3 bases and J 2 bases; nucleotides not matched to a gene: 4. Germline lookup yields CDR1 LNHDA and CDR2 SQIVND (reference sequence). The CDR3 DNA reads TGTGCCAGTAGTATCCCTAGCGGGGGTACCTACGAGCAGTACTTC. Translated: CASSIPSGGTYEQYF. Using reference TRBV19 and TRBJ2-7 for the parts outside the CDR3, the full variable domain is DGGITQSPKYLFRKEGQNVTLSCEQNLNHDAMYWYRQDPGQGLRLIYYSQIVNDFQKGDIAEGYSVSREKKESFPLTVTSAQKNPTAFYLCASSIPSGGTYEQYFGPGTRLTVT.

The gene calls are TRBV7-6 and TRBJ2-1; 11 bases map to TRBD2. This CDR3 has 15 residues. J lost 7 bases, V lost 2 bases, and 4 bases had no gene match. The germline V gene has CDR1 SGHVS and CDR2 FNYEAQ. DNA for the CDR3: TGTGCCAGCAGCTTACACCTAGCGGGGGGTAATGAGCAGTTCTTC. This encodes CASSLHLAGGNEQFF.

The V call is TRBV5-1, the J call TRBJ2-7; 13 nucleotides match TRBD2. This CDR3 comprises 17 residues. Unmatched junction bases numbered 12, after V lost 4 bases and J lost 5 bases. The germline CDR1 and CDR2 sequences are SGHRS and YFSETQ. CDR3 loop: CASSRVLAGGPDNEQYF. The DNA for the CDR3 is TGCGCCAGCAGCCGCGTACTAGCGGGAGGGCCAGACAACGAGCAGTACTTC.

CDR3: CASSLSGQRQETQYF. In DNA form, the CDR3 reads TGTGCCAGCAGCTTAAGTGGACAGCGCCAAGAGACCCAGTACTTC. V usage is TRBV7-2 and J usage is TRBJ2-5; perhaps TRBD1 as D (6 bases). The V and J ends lost 2 bases and 1 base respectively, with 11 bases between them. The CDR3 has 15 residues. Germline V gene sequence: CDR1 SGHTA, CDR2 FQGNSA. Supplemented by reference TRBV7-2 and TRBJ2-5, the full variable domain reads GAGVSQSPSNKVTEKGKDVELRCDPISGHTALYWYRQSLGQGLEFLIYFQGNSAPDKSGLPSDRFSAERTGGSVSTLTIQRTQQEDSAVYLCASSLSGQRQETQYFGPGTRLLVL.

V gene TRBV7-9 combines with J gene TRBJ2-6; 9 bases are shared with TRBD1. With 5 bases clipped from V and 4 bases from J, the junction kept 9 bases outside the gene matches. CDR3 size: 17 residues. In germline, CDR1 is SEHNR, CDR2 FQNEAQ (reference sequence). CDR3 loop: CASSLGQGTAGANVLTF. CDR3 DNA sequence: TGTGCCAGCAGCCTGGGACAGGGTACAGCCGGGGCCAACGTCCTGACTTTC.

This clone was seen once. V usage is TRBV18 and J usage is TRBJ2-5; TRBD1 agrees at 9 bases. Germline CDR1 is KGHSH and CDR2 is LQKENI. Trimming at V came to 6 bases and at J to 5 bases, leaving 22 bases not matched to a gene. The CDR3 extends over 19 amino acids. CDR3 bases: TGTGCCAGCTCGCAGAAGAGGGACAGGGCGATTGTTTTGCGGGAGACCCAGTACTTC. Translating it yields CASSQKRDRAIVLRETQYF.

About this clone itself: Mismatch with germline at one junction end may stem from a read error. V and J are TRBV6-6 and TRBJ1-2, with 11 bases lining up with TRBD1. The CDR3 is 15 amino acids. The germline V gene encodes CDR1 MNHNY and CDR2 SVGAGI (reference sequence). The CDR3 DNA is TGTGCCAGTAGTTTCCCGGGACAGGGGGTTAATGGCTACACCTTC. Translation: CASSFPGQGVNGYTF.

The chain joins TRBV2 to TRBJ2-7; 8 bases map to TRBD2. Germline CDR1 SNHLY, CDR2 FYNNEI. The CDR3 covers 15 residues. V lost 4 bases to trimming and J lost 4 bases; unmatched junction nucleotides: 9. In DNA, the CDR3 is TGTGCCAGCAGTGGCGGGCACAGCGGGAGATACGAGCAGTACTTC. It specifies CASSGGHSGRYEQYF.